This T cell receptor beta chain originates from a study of CD8 T cells in Susac syndrome. The V gene lost 7 bases and the J gene lost 2 bases, with 14 bases spanning the gap. The CDR3 totals 14 residues. CDR1 is LGHNT, CDR2 FRNRAP, per germline. Sequencing of TCR beta, carried out with a high-throughput approach, was applied to CD8+ and CD4+ T cells from the blood. TEMRA cells were FACS-enriched, while CD8+ and CD4+ T cells were negatively isolated. The RNA, roughly 0.5 to 1 ug, was put through reverse transcription using random hexamers. By means of immunoSEQ multiplex PCR, TCR beta CDR3 spanning 54 Vbeta and 13 Jbeta underwent amplification. Using its own MiXCR run on the immunoSEQ multiplex PCR reads, TCRdb lists one record per CDR3 protein. The sample lists some 300,000 distinct CDR3 sequences; about 85% were seen once.

The specimen sequenced was CD8+ T cells from PBMCs. This chain uses TRBV12-5 with TRBJ2-5; D possibly corresponds to TRBD1 (6 bases). The sequence was collected from a human donor with multiple sclerosis. For the CDR3, the DNA is TGTGCTAGTGTTTCCGACAGGAAGCAAGAGACCCAGTACTTC. Translated: CASVSDRKQETQYF.